A single sample is the source of the 14 T cell receptor beta chains below, sequenced in a study of blood T cell repertoires in COVID-19 (dated by TCRdb to about 2020). The method behind the library was the immunoSEQ multiplex PCR assay. TCRdb holds this immuneACCESS table with in-frame rearrangements only. Some clones are missing; in checked studies, unresolved V genes explain under half, and the rest has no known cause. The sample yields about 280,000 clones; under 90% were counted once. Of the sample, 0.85% to 0.95% falls within the top ten clones. What was sequenced was peripheral blood. The receptors shown here come from a woman between 40 and 50 years old who had recovered from COVID-19.

This chain joins TRBV3-1 (or the pseudogene TRBV3-2) and TRBJ2-3, with 7 bases fitting TRBD2. Per germline, CDR1 LGHDT and CDR2 YNNKEL (reference sequence). Trimming cost V 2 bases and J 0 bases; bases outside gene matches: 8. This CDR3 region has 17 residues. The CDR3 protein is CASSQRMGEGSTDTQYF. DNA of the CDR3: TGTGCCAGCAGCCAAAGGATGGGGGAGGGGAGCACAGATACGCAGTATTTT.

This chain links TRBV27 with TRBJ1-2; D perhaps matches TRBD1 (5 bases). This CDR3 has 13 residues. The germline V gene encodes CDR1 MNHEY and CDR2 SMNVEV (reference sequence). V lost 6 bases and J lost 4, with 12 bases in between. CDR3 amino acids: CASRPTETYGYTF. In nucleotides, the CDR3 is TGTGCCAGCAGACCGACAGAAACCTATGGCTACACCTTC.

The chain recombines TRBV7-3 with TRBJ2-1, with TRBD2 matching 9 bases. Germline V gene data show CDR1 as SGHTA and CDR2 as FQGTGA. The V gene end was trimmed by 5 bases and the J gene end by 11 bases; junction bases not matched to a gene: 13. The CDR3 extends over 15 amino acids. CDR3 region: CASSPDLREGLKQFF. CDR3 DNA: TGTGCCAGCAGCCCGGATTTGCGGGAGGGCCTCAAGCAGTTCTTC. The entire variable domain, with the rest obtained from reference TRBV7-3 and TRBJ2-1, is as follows: GAGVSQTPSNKVTEKGKYVELRCDPISGHTALYWYRQSLGQGPEFLIYFQGTGAADDSGLPNDRFFAVRPEGSVSTLKIQRTERGDSAVYLCASSPDLREGLKQFFGPGTRLTVL.

This clone was detected once. V gene TRBV30 combines with J gene TRBJ1-2; 7 bases map to TRBD1. In germline, CDR1 is GTSNPN, CDR2 SVGIG (reference sequence). V dropped 0 bases and J dropped 3; count of bases not matched to a gene: 10. The CDR3 runs to 16 residues. CDR3 region: CAWSVPSGQVYYGYTF. The CDR3 nucleotides read TGTGCCTGGAGTGTACCCTCTGGACAGGTCTACTATGGCTACACCTTC.

The chain joins TRBV27 to TRBJ1-4, with D unresolved. Trimming shortened V by 3 bases and J by 4 bases, and 6 bases separated the two germline ends. The CDR3 totals 13 residues. Germline lookup yields CDR1 MNHEY and CDR2 SMNVEV (reference sequence). The CDR3 spells CASSLERNEKLFF. Here the CDR3 DNA reads TGTGCCAGCAGTTTGGAGCGTAATGAAAAACTGTTTTTT.

The genes are TRBV23-1 and TRBJ2-1; 8 bases are a match to TRBD1. TRBV23-1 qualifies as an ORF whose function is uncertain. The CDR3 contains 18 residues. Trimming removed 4 bases from V and 4 bases from J; junction bases left unmatched: 15. DNA of the CDR3: TGCGCCAGCAGTCCGGGCAGGGGGCTACCCAGTGGATACAATGAGCAGTTCTTC. This gives the protein CASSPGRGLPSGYNEQFF.

This chain joins TRBV7-3 and TRBJ2-1; 11 nucleotides agree with TRBD2. Germline CDR1 and CDR2: SGHTA and FQGTGA. This CDR3 spans 16 amino acids. V dropped 2 bases and J dropped 3; count of bases not matched to a gene: 3. CDR3 bases: TGTGCCAGCAGCTTAGGCCTAGCGGGAGGCTACAATGAGCAGTTCTTC. As protein: CASSLGLAGGYNEQFF.

The V and J genes are TRBV28 and TRBJ2-3; TRBD2 agrees at 12 bases. This CDR3 has 17 amino acids. Germline V CDR1 and CDR2: MDHEN, SYDVKM. J gave up 4 bases and V 6 bases, and 11 bases lay outside the gene matches. CDR3 bases: TGTGCCAGCAGCCGACCTTCGACTAGCGGGAGTGCAGATACGCAGTATTTT. It codes for CASSRPSTSGSADTQYF.

This CDR3 reads CASSPQGDYGYTF. CDR3 coding DNA: TGTGCCAGCAGCCCCCAGGGTGACTATGGCTACACCTTC. The chain joins TRBV5-6 to TRBJ1-2; possible D gene TRBD1, 5 bases. The CDR3 has 13 residues. V dropped 4 bases and J dropped 3 bases, with 10 bases sitting between them. Looked up from germline, CDR1 is SGHDT and CDR2 is YYEEEE.

The V and J genes are TRBV11-2 and TRBJ1-5, with D tentatively TRBD1 (6 bases). The germline gives CDR1 SGHAT, CDR2 FQNNGV. The V end lost 2 bases, the J end lost 6 bases, and 14 bases lay between the germline ends. This CDR3 is 15 amino acids long. For the CDR3, the DNA is TGTGCCAGCAGCTTATGGGCAGGGGAGGGTCAGCCCCAGCATTTT. Translated, it gives CASSLWAGEGQPQHF.

V gene TRBV4-2 combines with J gene TRBJ2-7; 10 nucleotides agree with TRBD2. Germline V gene lookup returns CDR1 LGHNA and CDR2 YNFKEQ. V lost 1 base to trimming and J lost 5 bases; unmatched junction nucleotides: 14. The CDR3 loop spans 18 amino acids. CDR3 sequence (DNA): TGTGCCAGCAGCCAAGGAAGTCTGAGCGGGAGGGCCTACCACGAGCAGTACTTC. As protein: CASSQGSLSGRAYHEQYF.

This clone was seen only once. This rearrangement joins TRBV11-2 to TRBJ2-7; 7 positions agree with TRBD2. The CDR3 covers 17 residues. Germline CDR1 SGHAT, CDR2 FQNNGV. The V gene end was trimmed by 4 bases and the J gene end by 1 base; junction bases not matched to a gene: 13. CDR3 coding DNA: TGTGCCAGCAGCTACCTAACCCTAGCGGACCATTCCTACGAGCAGTACTTC. It codes for CASSYLTLADHSYEQYF.

This chain links TRBV27 with TRBJ1-5; no reliable D call. The germline gives CDR1 MNHEY, CDR2 SMNVEV (reference sequence). Trimming shortened V by 5 bases and J by 0 bases, and 8 bases separated the two germline ends. This CDR3 has 14 amino acids. CDR3 coding DNA: TGTGCCAGCAGTGTTCAGGATAGCAATCAGCCCCAGCATTTT. Translated, it gives CASSVQDSNQPQHF.

V is TRBV2 and J is TRBJ2-3; 9 bases fit TRBD2. The germline V gene encodes CDR1 SNHLY and CDR2 FYNNEI. The ends lost 7 bases at V and 4 bases at J; junction bases unmatched: 6. The CDR3 spans 14 residues. The CDR3 nucleotides are TGTGCCAGCAAACGAGCGGGAGGCGCAGATACGCAGTATTTT. It is translated as CASKRAGGADTQYF.